The 31 T cell receptor beta chains reported below all come from one sample, sequenced in a study of blood T cell repertoires in COVID-19. This table comes from immunoSEQ multiplex PCR, and its TCRdb copy is limited to in-frame clones, with some not included. This table has roughly 87,000 clones, around 81% appearing once. Sequenced input: peripheral blood. The receptors come from a woman in her 70s with acute or convalescent COVID-19.

The J gene is TRBJ2-3, the V gene TRBV5-1; weak D call: TRBD1 (6 bases). V was trimmed by 4 bases and J by 2 bases, leaving 11 bases between them. The CDR3 totals 14 residues. Germline assignment: CDR1 SGHRS and CDR2 YFSETQ. CDR3 DNA sequence: TGCGCCAGCAGCCTCGGACAGAACACAGATACGCAGTATTTT. This sequence encodes CASSLGQNTDTQYF.

The V call is TRBV10-2, the J call TRBJ1-1, with a possible D match to TRBD1 (6 bases). CDR1 is WSHSY, CDR2 SAAADI, per germline. The CDR3 runs 14 residues. With 6 bases removed from V and 7 bases from J, the gap between germline ends came to 18 bases. CDR3 amino acids: CASRDSAPLGEAFF. The CDR3 nucleotides read TGCGCCAGCAGGGACAGTGCGCCCCTAGGTGAAGCTTTCTTT.

This clone was counted a few times. V usage is TRBV6-5 and J usage is TRBJ2-7, with a possible D match to TRBD2 (7 bases). Germline V gene sequence: CDR1 MNHEY, CDR2 SVGAGI. The CDR3 contains 12 residues. V was clipped by 8 bases and J by 2 bases, with 10 bases between them. This chain's CDR3 is CASRGGPYEQYF. The DNA of the CDR3 is TGTGCCAGCCGCGGGGGCCCCTACGAGCAGTACTTC.

The rearrangement uses TRBV19 and TRBJ1-5, with 7 positions matching TRBD1. CDR3 length: 16 amino acids. CDR1 and CDR2 from the germline V gene are LNHDA and SQIVND (reference sequence). Trimming removed 5 bases from V and 2 bases from J; junction bases left unmatched: 9. This CDR3 reads CASSASQGLGNQPQHF. The CDR3 nucleotides are TGTGCCAGTAGTGCTTCACAGGGGTTGGGCAATCAGCCCCAGCATTTT.

The chain joins TRBV30 to TRBJ2-5; 7 bases match TRBD2. Germline CDR1 reads GTSNPN; CDR2 reads SVGIG (reference sequence). V lost 4 bases and J lost 4; bases outside the gene matches: 6. The CDR3 loop spans 13 amino acids. The CDR3 DNA follows: TGTGCCTGGACTAAGCGGGGTCGAGAGACCCAGTACTTC. Encoded protein: CAWTKRGRETQYF.

This clone was counted a few times. The chain joins TRBV19 to TRBJ1-5; unclear D gene. The CDR3 is made up of 12 amino acids. The germline V gene encodes CDR1 LNHDA and CDR2 SQIVND (reference sequence). Trimming shortened V by 3 bases and J by 6 bases, and 6 bases separated the two germline ends. The CDR3: CASSILSQPQHF. The CDR3 nucleotides read TGTGCCAGTAGTATCCTGTCTCAGCCCCAGCATTTT.

The chain employs TRBV5-1 and TRBJ2-7; 12 nucleotides line up with TRBD2. Germline V gene sequence: CDR1 SGHRS, CDR2 YFSETQ. The ends lost 1 base at V and 3 bases at J; junction bases unmatched: 11. The CDR3 totals 18 residues. CDR3 DNA: TGCGCCAGCAGCTTGAGGACTAGCGGGGAAACAGATATCTACGAGCAGTACTTC. Protein sequence: CASSLRTSGETDIYEQYF.

V and J are TRBV7-2 and TRBJ1-2, with 7 bases fitting TRBD1. Germline V lookup: CDR1 SGHTA, CDR2 FQGNSA. The CDR3 is 13 amino acids. The J segment lost 4 bases and the V segment lost 4 bases, leaving 3 bases of the junction unmatched. CDR3 in DNA: TGTGCCAGCAGCTCGGGACAGCTCTATGGCTACACCTTC. Translation: CASSSGQLYGYTF.

The chain combines TRBV19 with TRBJ1-5; 10 bases line up with TRBD1. V lost 7 bases, J lost 0 bases, and 3 bases stayed unmatched. Germline V gene data show CDR1 as LNHDA and CDR2 as SQIVND (reference sequence). The CDR3 loop spans 15 amino acids. CDR3 in DNA: TGTGCCAGTACGGACAGGGGGTATAGCAATCAGCCCCAGCATTTT. This sequence encodes CASTDRGYSNQPQHF.

The chain employs TRBV23-1 and TRBJ1-1; a weak D match, TRBD1 (6 bases). TRBV23-1 is annotated as an ORF whose role is uncertain. This CDR3 contains 15 residues. Trimming removed 0 bases at V and 5 bases at J, with 13 bases between. The CDR3 sequence is CASSQSPGAETEAFF. DNA for the CDR3: TGCGCCAGCAGTCAATCGCCAGGGGCGGAGACTGAAGCTTTCTTT.

V usage is TRBV7-9 and J usage is TRBJ1-2; D may be TRBD1 (5 bases). Trimming took off 0 bases at V and 7 bases at J, with 12 bases between the two ends. The CDR3 spans 14 residues. Germline V gene lookup returns CDR1 SEHNR and CDR2 FQNEAQ (reference sequence). The CDR3 region is CASSLAGKQGGYTF. In DNA, the CDR3 is TGTGCCAGCAGCTTAGCGGGAAAGCAGGGTGGCTACACCTTC.

The chain recombines TRBV6-6 with TRBJ2-7, with D possibly TRBD1 on 5 matching bases. Germline CDR1 MNHNY, CDR2 SVGAGI (reference sequence). The CDR3 length is 13 residues. Trimming cost V 7 bases and J 2 bases, with 12 bases left between them. CDR3 protein: CASTSDSTYEQYF. The CDR3 nucleotides read TGTGCCAGCACCTCAGACAGTACCTACGAGCAGTACTTC.

The chain links TRBV3-1 (or the pseudogene TRBV3-2) to TRBJ2-2; 13 nucleotides match TRBD2. With V trimmed by 4 bases and J by 7 bases, 6 bases remained unmatched. The CDR3 loop spans 16 amino acids. CDR1 and CDR2 (germline): LGHDT, YNNKEL (reference sequence). This CDR3 is CASSPTSGGPVGELFF. For the CDR3, the DNA is TGTGCCAGCAGCCCGACTAGCGGGGGGCCCGTCGGGGAGCTGTTTTTT.

The chain links TRBV5-4 to TRBJ1-2, with 7 nucleotides matching TRBD1. The CDR3 loop spans 16 amino acids. Trimming cost V 4 bases and J 6 bases; bases outside gene matches: 15. Germline-derived CDR1 and CDR2 are SGHNT and YYREEE (reference sequence). The CDR3 DNA reads TGTGCCAGCAGCGCACGCAACAGGGGCGACGCGGATGGCTACACCTTC. It codes for CASSARNRGDADGYTF. The full variable domain, rest sourced from reference TRBV5-4 and TRBJ1-2, is ETGVTQSPTHLIKTRGQQVTLRCSSQSGHNTVSWYQQALGQGPQFIFQYYREEENGRGNFPPRFSGLQFPNYSSELNVNALELDDSALYLCASSARNRGDADGYTFGSGTRLTVV.

The V and J genes are TRBV5-4 and TRBJ1-1; tentatively, D is TRBD1 (6 bases). Per germline, CDR1 SGHNT and CDR2 YYREEE (reference sequence). V lost 7 bases to trimming and J lost 4 bases, with 14 bases between them. The CDR3 has 13 residues. The CDR3 is CASLRIGGTEAFF. CDR3 nucleotide sequence: TGTGCCAGCCTCCGGATAGGGGGCACTGAAGCTTTCTTT.

The chain employs TRBV19 and TRBJ1-2; weak D call: TRBD1 (5 bases). The length of the CDR3 is 12 residues. Trimming left V 6 bases short and J 7 bases short, with 12 bases between. Germline loops: CDR1 LNHDA, CDR2 SQIVND (reference sequence). The CDR3, as DNA: TGTGCCAGTAGCGCGCTGGGGGGTGGCTACACCTTC. Its protein is CASSALGGGYTF. Supplemented by reference TRBV19 and TRBJ1-2, the full variable domain reads DGGITQSPKYLFRKEGQNVTLSCEQNLNHDAMYWYRQDPGQGLRLIYYSQIVNDFQKGDIAEGYSVSREKKESFPLTVTSAQKNPTAFYLCASSALGGGYTFGSGTRLTVV.

The V gene is TRBV5-1, the J gene TRBJ1-3; the D gene is possibly TRBD1 (5 bases). This CDR3 has 15 amino acids. Germline V gene sequence: CDR1 SGHRS, CDR2 YFSETQ. V was trimmed by 2 bases and J by 6 bases, leaving 15 bases between them. The CDR3 sequence: CASSLKAGRENTIYF. DNA of the CDR3: TGCGCCAGCAGCTTAAAAGCGGGGCGAGAAAACACCATATATTTT.

In this sample, this clone turned up once. The chain carries TRBV27 and TRBJ1-1; D remains unclear. The CDR3 length is 13 residues. Per germline, CDR1 MNHEY and CDR2 SMNVEV (reference sequence). Trimming took off 6 bases at V and 1 base at J, with 9 bases between the two ends. The CDR3 protein is CASSQRENTEAFF. Written as DNA, the CDR3 is TGTGCCAGCAGCCAAAGAGAGAACACTGAAGCTTTCTTT.

The chain joins TRBV19 to TRBJ2-5; 9 bases align to TRBD2. Germline CDR1 reads LNHDA; CDR2 reads SQIVND (reference sequence). After removal of 8 bases from V and 3 bases from J, the junction contained 10 bases not matched to a gene. This CDR3 contains 15 residues. This CDR3 is CASSWSGGREETQYF. In DNA, the CDR3 is TGTGCCAGTTCTTGGAGCGGGGGGCGGGAAGAGACCCAGTACTTC.

This clone has a single count. The chain is built from TRBV15 and TRBJ2-7; 7 bases map to TRBD2. The CDR3 covers 14 residues. V gave up 7 bases and J gave up 0 bases; unmatched junction bases: 6. Germline CDR1 is LNHNV and CDR2 is YYDKDF (reference sequence). The CDR3 region is CATTLGGSSYEQYF. CDR3 coding DNA: TGTGCCACCACTCTCGGGGGGAGCTCCTACGAGCAGTACTTC.

The chain recombines TRBV9 with TRBJ1-1, with TRBD1 matching 9 bases. The CDR3 spans 14 residues. The germline CDR1 and CDR2 sequences are SGDLS and YYNGEE. J was trimmed by 4 bases and V by 3 bases; bases with no gene match: 4. This CDR3 reads CASSGDRGTTEAFF. The CDR3 DNA follows: TGTGCCAGCAGCGGTGACAGGGGGACCACTGAAGCTTTCTTT.

CDR3: CAGGRTVGGLYF. The CDR3 bases are TGTGCCGGAGGACGGACAGTGGGAGGGCTGTATTTT. The J gene is TRBJ2-3, the V gene TRBV30, with a possible D match to TRBD2 (7 bases). Looked up from germline, CDR1 is GTSNPN and CDR2 is SVGIG (reference sequence). V was pared by 8 bases and J by 14 bases, with 23 bases between. The CDR3 has 12 residues.

This clone was counted once. The rearrangement joins TRBV5-1 to TRBJ1-2; 9 bases are shared with TRBD1. The germline V gene encodes CDR1 SGHRS and CDR2 YFSETQ. The CDR3 is 14 amino acids. V dropped 2 bases and J dropped 6; count of bases not matched to a gene: 5. The CDR3, as DNA: TGCGCCAGCAGCTTACAGGGGGCGTCTGATGGCTACACCTTC. As protein: CASSLQGASDGYTF.

This chain connects TRBV7-9 to TRBJ1-3; 10 bases map to TRBD1. Germline V CDR1 and CDR2: SEHNR, FQNEAQ (reference sequence). The CDR3 loop spans 16 amino acids. V was clipped by 6 bases and J by 0 bases; unmatched bases: 5. The CDR3 reads CASSPDRGLSGNTIYF. CDR3 bases: TGTGCCAGCAGTCCAGACAGGGGGCTCTCTGGAAACACCATATATTTT.

The sample holds one count of this clone. The V gene is TRBV2, the J gene TRBJ1-3; 7 bases agree with TRBD1. This CDR3 region has 15 residues. V lost 5 bases to trimming and J lost 1 base; unmatched junction nucleotides: 5. Per germline, CDR1 SNHLY and CDR2 FYNNEI. CDR3 residues: CASSPDRESGNTIYF. Here the CDR3 DNA reads TGTGCCAGCAGTCCCGACAGGGAGTCTGGAAACACCATATATTTT.

The J gene is TRBJ1-3, the V gene TRBV5-6, with D unresolved. CDR3 size: 16 residues. Germline lookup yields CDR1 SGHDT and CDR2 YYEEEE. The ends were cut back, 2 bases at V and 2 bases at J, with 14 bases in the middle. CDR3 DNA: TGTGCCAGCAGCTTTCTAACTCTGGAGACTGGAAACACCATATATTTT. This encodes CASSFLTLETGNTIYF.

The V call is TRBV12-5, the J call TRBJ2-3; 8 bases fit TRBD2. With V trimmed by 3 bases and J by 1 base, 0 bases remained unmatched. The germline V gene has CDR1 LGHNT and CDR2 FRNRAP. This CDR3 has 14 residues. CDR3 sequence reads: CASGLAGGTDTQYF. CDR3 in DNA: TGTGCTAGTGGTTTAGCGGGGGGCACAGATACGCAGTATTTT.

The genes are TRBV27 and TRBJ1-5; TRBD1 might be the D (5 bases). The CDR3 covers 13 residues. With 6 bases removed from V and 6 bases from J, the gap between germline ends came to 12 bases. Looked up from germline, CDR1 is MNHEY and CDR2 is SMNVEV (reference sequence). The CDR3, as DNA: TGTGCCAGCAGCTCCAGGGTAGGTCAGCCCCAGCATTTT. Residues: CASSSRVGQPQHF.

The chain couples TRBV5-1 to TRBJ2-3; 9 positions agree with TRBD1. The CDR3 consists of 15 residues. V trimming: 0 bases; J trimming: 4 bases; junction bases outside the gene matches: 3. CDR1 and CDR2 from the germline V gene are SGHRS and YFSETQ. The CDR3 DNA reads as TGCGCCAGCAGCTTGGACAGGGGGCAGGCAGATACGCAGTATTTT. Translating it yields CASSLDRGQADTQYF. Based on the CDR3 plus reference TRBV5-1 and TRBJ2-3, the full variable domain is KAGVTQTPRYLIKTRGQQVTLSCSPISGHRSVSWYQQTPGQGLQFLFEYFSETQRNKGNFPGRFSGRQFSNSRSEMNVSTLELGDSALYLCASSLDRGQADTQYFGPGTRLTVL.

V and J are TRBV27 and TRBJ1-6; D perhaps matches TRBD1 (5 bases). Per germline, CDR1 MNHEY and CDR2 SMNVEV (reference sequence). The V end was cut by 7 bases, the J end by 1 base, with 17 bases between. CDR3 length: 17 amino acids. The CDR3 sequence is CASNPVGARSYNSPLHF. The CDR3 DNA is TGTGCCAGCAATCCCGTAGGGGCGAGGTCCTATAATTCACCCCTCCACTTT.

This chain joins TRBV18 and TRBJ2-7; a weak D match, TRBD2 (6 bases). The CDR3 contains 16 residues. Germline assignment: CDR1 KGHSH and CDR2 LQKENI. The germline V and J ends were trimmed by 6 bases and 4 bases, with 22 bases remaining between them. The DNA for the CDR3 is TGTGCCAGCTCCCCGAACGCGCGGGACTGGACATACGAGCAGTACTTC. Translation gives CASSPNARDWTYEQYF. The whole variable domain, filled in from reference TRBV18 and TRBJ2-7, reads NAGVMQNPRHLVRRRGQEARLRCSPMKGHSHVYWYRQLPEEGLKFMVYLQKENIIDESGMPKERFSAEFPKEGPSILRIQQVVRGDSAAYFCASSPNARDWTYEQYFGPGTRLTVT.